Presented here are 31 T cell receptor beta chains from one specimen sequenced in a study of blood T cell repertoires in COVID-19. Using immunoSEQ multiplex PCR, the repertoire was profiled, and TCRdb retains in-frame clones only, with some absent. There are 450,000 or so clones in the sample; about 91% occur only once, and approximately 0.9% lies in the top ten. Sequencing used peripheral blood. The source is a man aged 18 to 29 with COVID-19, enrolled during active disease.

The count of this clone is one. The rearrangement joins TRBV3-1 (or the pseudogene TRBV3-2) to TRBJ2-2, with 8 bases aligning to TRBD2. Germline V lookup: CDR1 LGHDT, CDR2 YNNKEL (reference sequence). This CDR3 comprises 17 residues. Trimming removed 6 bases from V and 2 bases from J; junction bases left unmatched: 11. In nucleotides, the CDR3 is TGTGCCAGCAGTGTATTCGGGAGCGGGAGAAACACCGGGGAGCTGTTTTTT. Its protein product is CASSVFGSGRNTGELFF.

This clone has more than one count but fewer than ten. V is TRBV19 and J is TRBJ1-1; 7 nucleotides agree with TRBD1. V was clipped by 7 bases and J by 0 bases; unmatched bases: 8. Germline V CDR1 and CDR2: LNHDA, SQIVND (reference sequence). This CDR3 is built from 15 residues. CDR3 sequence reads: CASNTPGTVNTEAFF. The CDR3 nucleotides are TGTGCCAGTAATACCCCGGGGACAGTGAACACTGAAGCTTTCTTT.

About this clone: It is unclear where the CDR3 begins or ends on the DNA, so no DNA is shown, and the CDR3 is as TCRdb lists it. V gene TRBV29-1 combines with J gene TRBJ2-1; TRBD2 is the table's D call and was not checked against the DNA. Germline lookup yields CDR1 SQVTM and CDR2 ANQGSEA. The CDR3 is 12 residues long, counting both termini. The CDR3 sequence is CSILVAGVEQFF.

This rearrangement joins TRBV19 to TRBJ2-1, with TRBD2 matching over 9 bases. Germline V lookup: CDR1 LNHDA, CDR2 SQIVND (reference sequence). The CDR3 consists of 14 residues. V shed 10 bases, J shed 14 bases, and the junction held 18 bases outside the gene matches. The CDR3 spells CATRAGSGGPGKFF. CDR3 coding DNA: TGTGCCACGCGCGCGGGTAGCGGGGGCCCGGGGAAGTTCTTC.

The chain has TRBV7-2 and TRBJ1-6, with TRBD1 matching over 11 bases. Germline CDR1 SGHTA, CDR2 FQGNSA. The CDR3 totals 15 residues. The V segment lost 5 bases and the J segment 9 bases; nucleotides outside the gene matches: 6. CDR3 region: CASSAGQGAGSPLHF. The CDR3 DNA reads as TGTGCCAGCAGCGCAGGACAGGGGGCGGGTTCACCCCTCCACTTT. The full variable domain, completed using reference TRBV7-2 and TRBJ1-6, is GAGVSQSPSNKVTEKGKDVELRCDPISGHTALYWYRQSLGQGLEFLIYFQGNSAPDKSGLPSDRFSAERTGGSVSTLTIQRTQQEDSAVYLCASSAGQGAGSPLHFGNGTRLTVT.

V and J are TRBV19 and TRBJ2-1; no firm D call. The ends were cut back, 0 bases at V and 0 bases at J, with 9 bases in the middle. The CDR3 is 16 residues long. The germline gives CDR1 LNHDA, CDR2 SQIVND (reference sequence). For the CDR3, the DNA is TGTGCCAGTAGTATAGATCTCCTCAGCTCCTACAATGAGCAGTTCTTC. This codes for CASSIDLLSSYNEQFF.

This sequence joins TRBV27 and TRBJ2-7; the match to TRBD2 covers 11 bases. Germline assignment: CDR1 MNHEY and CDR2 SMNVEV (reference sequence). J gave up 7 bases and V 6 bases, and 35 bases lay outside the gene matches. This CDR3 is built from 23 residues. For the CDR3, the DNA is TGTGCCAGCAGGACCCTATCCGGGACAGGGAATCCCACTAGCGGGGGCATCCTCTGGGAGCAGTACTTC. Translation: CASRTLSGTGNPTSGGILWEQYF.

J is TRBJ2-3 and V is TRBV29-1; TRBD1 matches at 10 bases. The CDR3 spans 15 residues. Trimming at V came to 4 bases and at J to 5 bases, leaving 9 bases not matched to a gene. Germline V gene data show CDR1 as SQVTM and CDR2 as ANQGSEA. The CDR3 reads CSVALGQGVGDTQYF. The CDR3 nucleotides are TGCAGCGTTGCCCTCGGACAGGGGGTTGGAGATACGCAGTATTTT.

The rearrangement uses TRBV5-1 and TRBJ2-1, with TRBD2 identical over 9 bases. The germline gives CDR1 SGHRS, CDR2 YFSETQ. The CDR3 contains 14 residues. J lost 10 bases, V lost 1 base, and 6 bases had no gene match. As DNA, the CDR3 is TGCGCCAGCAGCTTGAAAGCGGGAGGATGGGAGCAGTTCTTC. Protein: CASSLKAGGWEQFF.

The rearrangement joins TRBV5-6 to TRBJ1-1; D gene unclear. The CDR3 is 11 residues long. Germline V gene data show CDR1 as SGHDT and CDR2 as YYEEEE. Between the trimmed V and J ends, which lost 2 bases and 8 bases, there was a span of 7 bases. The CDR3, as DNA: TGTGCCAGCAGCTTATTAGAAGAAGCTTTCTTT. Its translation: CASSLLEEAFF.

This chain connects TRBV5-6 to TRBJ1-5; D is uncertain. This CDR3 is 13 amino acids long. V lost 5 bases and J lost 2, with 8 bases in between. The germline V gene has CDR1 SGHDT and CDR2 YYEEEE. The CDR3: CASRAPRNQPQHF. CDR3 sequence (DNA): TGTGCCAGCAGGGCCCCACGCAATCAGCCCCAGCATTTT.

The CDR3 sequence is CASSPRSWTGELFF. CDR3 DNA: TGTGCCAGCAGCCCCCGGTCTTGGACCGGGGAGCTGTTTTTT. The V call is TRBV11-2, the J call TRBJ2-2; D not resolved. This CDR3 contains 14 residues. Germline assignment: CDR1 SGHAT and CDR2 FQNNGV. The ends were cut back, 5 bases at V and 5 bases at J, with 12 bases in the middle.

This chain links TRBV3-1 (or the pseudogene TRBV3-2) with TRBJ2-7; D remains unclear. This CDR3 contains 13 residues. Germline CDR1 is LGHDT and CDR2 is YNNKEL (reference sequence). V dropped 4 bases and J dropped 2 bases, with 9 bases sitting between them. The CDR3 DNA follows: TGTGCCAGCAGCCCCCACGAGACCTACGAGCAGTACTTC. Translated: CASSPHETYEQYF.

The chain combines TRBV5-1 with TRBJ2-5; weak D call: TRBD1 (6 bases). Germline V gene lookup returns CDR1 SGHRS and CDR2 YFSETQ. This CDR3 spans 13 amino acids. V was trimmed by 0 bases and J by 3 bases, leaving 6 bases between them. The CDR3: CASSLDREETQYF. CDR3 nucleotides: TGCGCCAGCAGCTTGGACAGGGAAGAGACCCAGTACTTC.

The CDR3, as DNA: TGTGCCAGCAGCCCGACAGGGACGGGCACTGAAGCTTTCTTT. It encodes CASSPTGTGTEAFF. The chain links TRBV2 to TRBJ1-1; 7 bases align to TRBD1. Germline CDR1 SNHLY, CDR2 FYNNEI. With 6 bases clipped from V and 4 bases from J, the junction kept 8 bases outside the gene matches. This CDR3 region has 14 residues.

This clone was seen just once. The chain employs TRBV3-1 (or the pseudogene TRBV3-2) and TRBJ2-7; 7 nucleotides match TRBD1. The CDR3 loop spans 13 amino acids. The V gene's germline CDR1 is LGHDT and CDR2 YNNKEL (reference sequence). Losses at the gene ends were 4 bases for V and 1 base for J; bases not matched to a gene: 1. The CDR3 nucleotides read TGTGCCAGCAGCCCGGGACAGTCCTACGAGCAGTACTTC. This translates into CASSPGQSYEQYF.

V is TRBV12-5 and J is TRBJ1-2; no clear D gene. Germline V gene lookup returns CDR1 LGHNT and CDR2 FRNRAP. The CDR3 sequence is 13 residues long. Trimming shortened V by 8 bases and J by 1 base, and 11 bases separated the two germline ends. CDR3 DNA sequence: TGTGCTAGTACCCTAGGCAGTAACTATGGCTACACCTTC. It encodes CASTLGSNYGYTF.

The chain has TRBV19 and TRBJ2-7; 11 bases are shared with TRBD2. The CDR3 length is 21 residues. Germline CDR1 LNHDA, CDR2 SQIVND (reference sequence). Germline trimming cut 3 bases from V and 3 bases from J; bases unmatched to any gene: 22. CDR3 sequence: CASSMSYGAPSGRPSRYEQYF. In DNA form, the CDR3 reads TGTGCCAGTAGTATGTCATACGGGGCTCCTAGCGGGAGGCCATCCCGCTACGAGCAGTACTTC.

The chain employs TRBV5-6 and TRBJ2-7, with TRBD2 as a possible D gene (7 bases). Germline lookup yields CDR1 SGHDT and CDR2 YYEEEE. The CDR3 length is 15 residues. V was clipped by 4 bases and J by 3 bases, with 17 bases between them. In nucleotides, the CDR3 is TGTGCCAGCAGCCCCGCCCCAGGGGACTACTACGAGCAGTACTTC. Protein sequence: CASSPAPGDYYEQYF.

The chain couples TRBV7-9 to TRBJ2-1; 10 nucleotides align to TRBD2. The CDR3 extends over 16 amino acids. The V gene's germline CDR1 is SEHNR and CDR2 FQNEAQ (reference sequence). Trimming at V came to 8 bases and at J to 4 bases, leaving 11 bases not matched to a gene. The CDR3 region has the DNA TGTGCCAGCGGACAACCCCTAGCGGGGGATTACAATGAGCAGTTCTTC. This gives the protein CASGQPLAGDYNEQFF.

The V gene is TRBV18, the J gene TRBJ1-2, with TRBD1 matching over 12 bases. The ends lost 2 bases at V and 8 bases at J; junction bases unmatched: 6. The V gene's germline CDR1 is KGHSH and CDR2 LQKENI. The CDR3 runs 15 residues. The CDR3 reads CASSPGTGGNGGYTF. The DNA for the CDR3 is TGTGCCAGCTCACCAGGGACAGGGGGCAACGGCGGCTACACCTTC. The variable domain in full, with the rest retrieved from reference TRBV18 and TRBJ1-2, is NAGVMQNPRHLVRRRGQEARLRCSPMKGHSHVYWYRQLPEEGLKFMVYLQKENIIDESGMPKERFSAEFPKEGPSILRIQQVVRGDSAAYFCASSPGTGGNGGYTFGSGTRLTVV.

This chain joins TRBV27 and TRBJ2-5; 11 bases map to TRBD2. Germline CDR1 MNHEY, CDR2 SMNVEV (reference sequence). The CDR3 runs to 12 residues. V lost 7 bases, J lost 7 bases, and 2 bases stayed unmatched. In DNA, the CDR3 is TGTGCCAGCATTAGCGGGGGGGGGACCCAGTACTTC. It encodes CASISGGGTQYF.

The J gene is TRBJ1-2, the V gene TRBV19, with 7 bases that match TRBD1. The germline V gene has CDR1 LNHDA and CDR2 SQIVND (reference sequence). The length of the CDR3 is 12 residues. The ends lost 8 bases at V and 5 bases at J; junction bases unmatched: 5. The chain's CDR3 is CASSDRDYGYTF. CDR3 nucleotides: TGTGCCAGTTCCGACAGGGATTATGGCTACACCTTC.

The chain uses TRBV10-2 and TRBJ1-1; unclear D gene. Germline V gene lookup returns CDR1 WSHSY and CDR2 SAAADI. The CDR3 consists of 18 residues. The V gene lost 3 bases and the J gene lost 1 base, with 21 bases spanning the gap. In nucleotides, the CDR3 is TGCGCCAGCAGTGAAGGTTTACGAAGAGGGTCTCGGAACACTGAAGCTTTCTTT. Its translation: CASSEGLRRGSRNTEAFF.

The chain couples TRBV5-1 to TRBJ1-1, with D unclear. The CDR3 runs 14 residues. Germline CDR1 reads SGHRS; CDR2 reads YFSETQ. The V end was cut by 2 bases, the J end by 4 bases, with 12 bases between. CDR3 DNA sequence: TGCGCCAGCAGCTTTGAGGGCGGCGGCACTGAAGCTTTCTTT. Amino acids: CASSFEGGGTEAFF.

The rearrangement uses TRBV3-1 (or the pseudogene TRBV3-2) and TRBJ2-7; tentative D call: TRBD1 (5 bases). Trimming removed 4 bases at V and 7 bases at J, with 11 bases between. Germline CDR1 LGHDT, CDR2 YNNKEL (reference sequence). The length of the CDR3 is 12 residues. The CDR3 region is CASSRQLGEQYF. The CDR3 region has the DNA TGTGCCAGCAGCCGACAGCTAGGTGAGCAGTACTTC.

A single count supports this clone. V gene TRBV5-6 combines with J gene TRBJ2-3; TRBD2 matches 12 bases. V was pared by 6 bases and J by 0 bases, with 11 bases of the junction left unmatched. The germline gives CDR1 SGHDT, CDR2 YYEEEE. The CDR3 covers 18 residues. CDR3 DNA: TGTGCCAGCAAACGGACTAGCGGGATCATAACTAGCACAGATACGCAGTATTTT. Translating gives CASKRTSGIITSTDTQYF.

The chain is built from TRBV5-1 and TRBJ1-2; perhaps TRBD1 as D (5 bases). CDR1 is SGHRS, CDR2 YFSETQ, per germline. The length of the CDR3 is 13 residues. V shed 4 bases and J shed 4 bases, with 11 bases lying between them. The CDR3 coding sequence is TGCGCCAGCAGCATCGACGACAGCTATGGCTACACCTTC. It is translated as CASSIDDSYGYTF.

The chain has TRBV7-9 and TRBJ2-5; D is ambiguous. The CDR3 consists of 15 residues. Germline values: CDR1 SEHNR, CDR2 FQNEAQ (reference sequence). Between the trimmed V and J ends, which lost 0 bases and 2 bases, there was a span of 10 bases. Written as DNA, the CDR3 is TGTGCCAGCAGCTTAGCACAAGGAGTACAAGAGACCCAGTACTTC. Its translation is CASSLAQGVQETQYF.

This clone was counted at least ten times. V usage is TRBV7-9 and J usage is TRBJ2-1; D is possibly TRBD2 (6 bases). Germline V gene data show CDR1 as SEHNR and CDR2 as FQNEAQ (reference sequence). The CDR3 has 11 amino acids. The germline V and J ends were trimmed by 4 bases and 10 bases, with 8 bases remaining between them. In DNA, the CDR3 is TGTGCCAGCAGCTCGGGACTGGAGCAGTTCTTC. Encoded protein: CASSSGLEQFF.

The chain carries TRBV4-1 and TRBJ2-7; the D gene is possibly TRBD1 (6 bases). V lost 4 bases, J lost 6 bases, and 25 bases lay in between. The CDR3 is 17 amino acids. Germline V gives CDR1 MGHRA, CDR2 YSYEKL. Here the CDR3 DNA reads TGCGCCAGCAGCCTAGCGACCGCAGGGGCCCGCGCGGGCGAGCAGTACTTC. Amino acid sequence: CASSLATAGARAGEQYF.